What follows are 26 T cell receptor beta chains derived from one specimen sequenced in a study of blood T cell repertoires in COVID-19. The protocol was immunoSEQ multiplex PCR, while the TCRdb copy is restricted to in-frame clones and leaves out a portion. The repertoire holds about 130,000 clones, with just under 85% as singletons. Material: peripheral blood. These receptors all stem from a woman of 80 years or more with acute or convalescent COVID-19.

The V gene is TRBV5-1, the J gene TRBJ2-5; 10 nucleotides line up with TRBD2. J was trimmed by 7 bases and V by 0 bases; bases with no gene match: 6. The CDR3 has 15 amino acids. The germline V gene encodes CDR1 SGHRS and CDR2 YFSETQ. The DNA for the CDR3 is TGCGCCAGCAGCTTGGTGGCTAGCGGGAGCCGGACCCAGTACTTC. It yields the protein CASSLVASGSRTQYF.

CDR3 amino acids: CASSSTSVYGYTF. CDR3 DNA sequence: TGTGCCAGCAGCTCGACATCGGTCTATGGCTACACCTTC. The gene calls are TRBV11-2 and TRBJ1-2, with no clear D. Germline V gene data show CDR1 as SGHAT and CDR2 as FQNNGV. Trimming cost V 4 bases and J 4 bases, with 10 bases left between them. The CDR3 sequence is 13 residues long. The full variable domain, completed using reference TRBV11-2 and TRBJ1-2, is EAGVAQSPRYKIIEKRQSVAFWCNPISGHATLYWYQQILGQGPKLLIQFQNNGVVDDSQLPKDRFSAERLKGVDSTLKIQPAKLEDSAVYLCASSSTSVYGYTFGSGTRLTVV.

The CDR3 DNA sequence: TGCGCCAGCAGTGTTACAGAGATGAACACTGAAGCTTTCTTT. As protein: CASSVTEMNTEAFF. The chain combines TRBV5-1 with TRBJ1-1; no definite D call. With 5 bases removed from V and 0 bases from J, the gap between germline ends came to 11 bases. Germline V CDR1 and CDR2: SGHRS, YFSETQ. The CDR3 consists of 14 residues.

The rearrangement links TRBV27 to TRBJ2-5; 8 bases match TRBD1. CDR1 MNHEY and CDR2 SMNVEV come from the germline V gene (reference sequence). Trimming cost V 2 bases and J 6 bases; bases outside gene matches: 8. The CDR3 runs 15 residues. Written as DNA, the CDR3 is TGTGCCAGCAGTTTACGGACAGGGTTTGTTCAGACCCAGTACTTC. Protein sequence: CASSLRTGFVQTQYF.

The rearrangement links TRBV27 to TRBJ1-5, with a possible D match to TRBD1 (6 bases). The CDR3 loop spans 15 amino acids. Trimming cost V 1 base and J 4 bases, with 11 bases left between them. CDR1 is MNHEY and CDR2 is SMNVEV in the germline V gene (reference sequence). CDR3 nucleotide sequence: TGTGCCAGCAGTTTATGGGGACAACTTAATCAGCCCCAGCATTTT. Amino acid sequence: CASSLWGQLNQPQHF.

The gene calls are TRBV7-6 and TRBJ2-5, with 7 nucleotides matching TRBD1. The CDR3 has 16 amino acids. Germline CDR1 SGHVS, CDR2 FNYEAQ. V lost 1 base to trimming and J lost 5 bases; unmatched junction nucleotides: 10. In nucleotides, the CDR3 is TGTGCCAGCAGCTTAGGACAGGGAGAAGGGGTGGAGACCCAGTACTTC. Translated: CASSLGQGEGVETQYF.

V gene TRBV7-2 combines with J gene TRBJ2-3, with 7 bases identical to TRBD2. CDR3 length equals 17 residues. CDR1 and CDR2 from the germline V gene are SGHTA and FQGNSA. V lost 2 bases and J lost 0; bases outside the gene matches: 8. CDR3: CASSLKISGLSTDTQYF. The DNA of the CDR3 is TGTGCCAGCAGCTTAAAAATTAGCGGGCTAAGCACAGATACGCAGTATTTT. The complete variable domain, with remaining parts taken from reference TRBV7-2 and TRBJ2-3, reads GAGVSQSPSNKVTEKGKDVELRCDPISGHTALYWYRQSLGQGLEFLIYFQGNSAPDKSGLPSDRFSAERTGGSVSTLTIQRTQQEDSAVYLCASSLKISGLSTDTQYFGPGTRLTVL.

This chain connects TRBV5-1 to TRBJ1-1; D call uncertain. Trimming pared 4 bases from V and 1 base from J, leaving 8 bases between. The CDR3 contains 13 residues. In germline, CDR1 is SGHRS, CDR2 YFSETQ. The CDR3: CASSLQWNTEAFF. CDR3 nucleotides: TGCGCCAGCAGCCTACAGTGGAACACTGAAGCTTTCTTT. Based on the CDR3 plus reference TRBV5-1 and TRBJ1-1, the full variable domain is KAGVTQTPRYLIKTRGQQVTLSCSPISGHRSVSWYQQTPGQGLQFLFEYFSETQRNKGNFPGRFSGRQFSNSRSEMNVSTLELGDSALYLCASSLQWNTEAFFGQGTRLTVV.

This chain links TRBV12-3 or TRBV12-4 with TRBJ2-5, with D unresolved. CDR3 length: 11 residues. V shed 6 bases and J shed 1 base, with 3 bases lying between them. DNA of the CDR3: TGTGCCAGCAGCCTCCAAGAGACCCAGTACTTC. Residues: CASSLQETQYF.

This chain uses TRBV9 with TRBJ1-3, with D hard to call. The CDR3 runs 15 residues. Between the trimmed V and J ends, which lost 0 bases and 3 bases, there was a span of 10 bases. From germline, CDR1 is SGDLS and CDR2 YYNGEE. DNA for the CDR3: TGTGCCAGCAGCGTAGCTATAGGGAGTGGAAACACCATATATTTT. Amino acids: CASSVAIGSGNTIYF.

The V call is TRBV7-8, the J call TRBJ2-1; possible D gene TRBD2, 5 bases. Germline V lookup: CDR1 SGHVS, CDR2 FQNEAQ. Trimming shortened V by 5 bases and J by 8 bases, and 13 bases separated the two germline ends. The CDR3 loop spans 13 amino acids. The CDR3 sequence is CASSPDGVDEQFF. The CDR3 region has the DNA TGTGCCAGCAGCCCCGACGGGGTCGATGAGCAGTTCTTC.

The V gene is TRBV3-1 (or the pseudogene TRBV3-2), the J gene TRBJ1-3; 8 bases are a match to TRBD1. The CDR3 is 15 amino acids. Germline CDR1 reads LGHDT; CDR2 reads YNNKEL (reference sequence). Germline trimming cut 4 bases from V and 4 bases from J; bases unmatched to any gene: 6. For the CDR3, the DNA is TGTGCCAGCAGCCGACAGGGGATGGCGGGAAACACCATATATTTT. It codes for CASSRQGMAGNTIYF.

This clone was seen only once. The chain's CDR3 is CATSRRVAGAYEQYF. Here the CDR3 DNA reads TGTGCCACCAGCAGAAGGGTAGCGGGGGCCTACGAGCAGTACTTC. V usage is TRBV15 and J usage is TRBJ2-7; 9 nucleotides agree with TRBD2. V lost 2 bases to trimming and J lost 2 bases; unmatched junction nucleotides: 4. This CDR3 contains 15 residues. The germline CDR1 and CDR2 sequences are LNHNV and YYDKDF (reference sequence).

The CDR3 region has the DNA TGTGCCAGTAGTTGGGACAGCAACTATGGCTACACCTTC. Its protein product is CASSWDSNYGYTF. The J gene is TRBJ1-2, the V gene TRBV19; TRBD1 agrees at 7 bases. With V trimmed by 5 bases and J by 2 bases, 2 bases remained unmatched. Germline loops: CDR1 LNHDA, CDR2 SQIVND (reference sequence). This CDR3 has 13 amino acids.

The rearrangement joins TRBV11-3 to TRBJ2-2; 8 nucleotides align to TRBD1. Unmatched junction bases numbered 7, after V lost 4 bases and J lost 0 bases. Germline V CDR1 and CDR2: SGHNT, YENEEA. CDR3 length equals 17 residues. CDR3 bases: TGTGCCAGCAGCTCACGCCGGGACAGGACGAACACCGGGGAGCTGTTTTTT. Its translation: CASSSRRDRTNTGELFF.

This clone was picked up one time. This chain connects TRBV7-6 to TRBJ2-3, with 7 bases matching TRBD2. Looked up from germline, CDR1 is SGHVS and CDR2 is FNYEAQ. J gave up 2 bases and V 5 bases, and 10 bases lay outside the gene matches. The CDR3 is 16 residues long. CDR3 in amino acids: CASSINWGGTTDTQYF. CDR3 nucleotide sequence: TGTGCCAGCAGCATTAATTGGGGGGGGACCACAGATACGCAGTATTTT.

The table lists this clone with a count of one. CDR3 region: CASSADRGLTQYF. The CDR3, as DNA: TGCGCCAGCAGCGCGGACAGGGGGCTTACGCAGTATTTT. The chain carries TRBV5-1 and TRBJ2-3; 11 positions agree with TRBD1. This CDR3 comprises 13 residues. Germline assignment: CDR1 SGHRS and CDR2 YFSETQ. V shed 4 bases and J 8 bases; nucleotides not matched to a gene: 3.

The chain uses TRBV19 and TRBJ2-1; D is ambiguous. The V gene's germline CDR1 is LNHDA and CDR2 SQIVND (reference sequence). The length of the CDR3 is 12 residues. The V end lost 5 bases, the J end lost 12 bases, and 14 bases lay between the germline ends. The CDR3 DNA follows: TGTGCCAGTAGTGATAGGCGGTTGGGGCAGTTCTTC. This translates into CASSDRRLGQFF. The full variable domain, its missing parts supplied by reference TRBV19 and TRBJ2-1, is DGGITQSPKYLFRKEGQNVTLSCEQNLNHDAMYWYRQDPGQGLRLIYYSQIVNDFQKGDIAEGYSVSREKKESFPLTVTSAQKNPTAFYLCASSDRRLGQFFGPGTRLTVL.

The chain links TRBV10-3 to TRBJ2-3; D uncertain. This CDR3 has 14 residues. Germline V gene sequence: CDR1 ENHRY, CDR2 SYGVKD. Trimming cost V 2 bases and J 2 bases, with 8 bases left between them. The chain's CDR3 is CAISEPTSTDTQYF. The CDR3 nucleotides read TGTGCCATCAGTGAGCCGACATCCACAGATACGCAGTATTTT.

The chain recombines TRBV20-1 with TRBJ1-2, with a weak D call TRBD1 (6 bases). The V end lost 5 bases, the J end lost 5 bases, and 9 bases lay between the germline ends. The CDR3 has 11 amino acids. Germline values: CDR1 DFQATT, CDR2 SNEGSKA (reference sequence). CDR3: CSAPRGYGYTF. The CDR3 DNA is TGCAGTGCTCCTAGGGGGTATGGCTACACCTTC.

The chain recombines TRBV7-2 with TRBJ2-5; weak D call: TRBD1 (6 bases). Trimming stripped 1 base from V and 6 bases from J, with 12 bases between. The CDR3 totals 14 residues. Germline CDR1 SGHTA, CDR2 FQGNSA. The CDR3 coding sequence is TGTGCCAGCAGCTTAGTGGTGGGGGCACAGACCCAGTACTTC. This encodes CASSLVVGAQTQYF.

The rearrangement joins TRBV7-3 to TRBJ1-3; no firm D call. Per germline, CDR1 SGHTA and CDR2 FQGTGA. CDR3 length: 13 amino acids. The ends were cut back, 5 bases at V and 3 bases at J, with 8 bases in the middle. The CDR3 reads CASSPGFGNTIYF. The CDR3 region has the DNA TGTGCCAGCAGCCCCGGGTTTGGAAACACCATATATTTT.

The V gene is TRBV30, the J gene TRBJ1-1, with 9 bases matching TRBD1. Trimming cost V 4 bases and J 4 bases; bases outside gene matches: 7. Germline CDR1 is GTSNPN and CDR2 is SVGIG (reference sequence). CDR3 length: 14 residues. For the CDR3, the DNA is TGTGCCTGGAACCCCGGGACAGGGAGCACTGAAGCTTTCTTT. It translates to CAWNPGTGSTEAFF. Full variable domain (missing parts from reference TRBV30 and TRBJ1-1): SQTIHQWPATLVQPVGSPLSLECTVEGTSNPNLYWYRQAAGRGLQLLFYSVGIGQISSEVPQNLSASRPQDRQFILSSKKLLLSDSGFYLCAWNPGTGSTEAFFGQGTRLTVV.

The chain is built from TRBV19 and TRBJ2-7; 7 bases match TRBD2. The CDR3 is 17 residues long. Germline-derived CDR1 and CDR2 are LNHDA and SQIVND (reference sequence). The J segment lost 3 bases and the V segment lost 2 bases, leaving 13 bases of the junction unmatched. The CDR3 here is CASSIRLGDYRSYEQYF. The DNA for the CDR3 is TGTGCCAGTAGTATAAGGTTGGGGGACTACCGAAGCTACGAGCAGTACTTC.

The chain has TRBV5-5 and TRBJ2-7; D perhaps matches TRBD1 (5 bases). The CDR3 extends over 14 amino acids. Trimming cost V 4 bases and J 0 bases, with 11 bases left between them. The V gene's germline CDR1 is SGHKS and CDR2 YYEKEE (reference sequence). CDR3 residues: CASSVEGVSYEQYF. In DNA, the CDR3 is TGTGCCAGCAGCGTGGAAGGGGTCTCCTACGAGCAGTACTTC.

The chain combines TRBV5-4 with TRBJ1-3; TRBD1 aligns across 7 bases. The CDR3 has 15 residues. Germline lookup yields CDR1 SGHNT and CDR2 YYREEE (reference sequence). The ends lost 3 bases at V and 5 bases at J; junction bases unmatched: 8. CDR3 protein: CASSSGQAFRNTIYF. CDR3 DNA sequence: TGTGCCAGCAGCTCCGGACAGGCCTTCCGAAACACCATATATTTT.